These T cell receptor beta chains were read from a single sample in a study of blood T cell repertoires in COVID-19. TCRdb's copy holds only in-frame clones and misses some; the assay was immunoSEQ multiplex PCR. The sample has 130,000 to 150,000 clones; 70% to 85% are singletons. The sequencing input was peripheral blood. The origin of the receptors is a woman aged 80 or over in a cohort sampled during active or convalescent COVID-19. CDR3s include the opening cysteine and the closing phenylalanine or tryptophan. A D gene is named only where the DNA matches it firmly. The listing skips clone size in some rows; elsewhere it reads once, few, many or a size class.

TRBV7-9,TRBD1,-,TRBJ1-3,CASSRTGGNTIYF,TGTGCCAGCAGTCGGACAGGTGGAAACACCATATATTTT
TRBV28,TRBD1,-,TRBJ2-7,CASGTGRDEQYF,TGTGCCAGCGGGACAGGGCGTGACGAGCAGTACTTC
TRBV10-3,-,-,TRBJ2-3,CAISGDRATDTQYF,TGTGCCATCAGTGGTGACAGAGCCACAGATACGCAGTATTTT
TRBV7-3,-,-,TRBJ2-1,CASSLYGAPDNEQFF,TGTGCCAGCAGCTTATACGGTGCTCCTGACAATGAGCAGTTCTTC
TRBV29-1,-,once,TRBJ2-1,CSVVSGIPYNEQFF,TGCAGCGTTGTTTCAGGGATTCCCTACAATGAGCAGTTCTTC
TRBV7-8,TRBD1,-,TRBJ2-5,CASRTGTGGSKRETQYF,TGTGCCAGCAGGACAGGGACAGGGGGGTCCAAGAGGGAGACCCAGTACTTC
TRBV4-2,-,few,TRBJ1-6,CASSQDQGSSSPLHF,TGTGCCAGCAGCCAAGATCAGGGTTCGAGCTCACCCCTCCACTTT
TRBV12-5,-,once,TRBJ2-2,CASGLARGQNTGELFF,TGTGCTAGTGGTTTGGCTCGGGGACAGAACACCGGGGAGCTGTTTTTT
TRBV7-9,TRBD1,-,TRBJ1-2,CASSRAGTAPNYGYTF,TGTGCCAGCAGCCGAGCTGGGACAGCTCCTAACTATGGCTACACCTTC
TRBV7-2,TRBD2,once,TRBJ2-1,CASGLAGGHNEQFF,TGTGCCAGCGGACTAGCGGGGGGCCACAATGAGCAGTTCTTC
TRBV30,-,-,TRBJ2-1,CAWGKRVAYNEQFF,TGTGCCTGGGGGAAGCGGGTCGCCTACAATGAGCAGTTCTTC
TRBV7-2,-,-,TRBJ2-3,CASSLAYGDTQYF,TGTGCCAGCAGCTTAGCGTACGGAGATACGCAGTATTTT
TRBV7-2,TRBD1,-,TRBJ2-3,CASSPRQGADTQYF,TGTGCCAGCAGCCCAAGACAGGGGGCAGATACGCAGTATTTT
TRBV10-3,-,-,TRBJ1-1,CATKIQGMGTEAFF,TGTGCCACCAAGATCCAGGGGATGGGCACTGAAGCTTTCTTT
TRBV5-1,TRBD2,-,TRBJ2-3,CASSLTGTSRTDTQYF,TGCGCCAGCAGCTTGACCGGGACTAGTCGGACAGATACGCAGTATTTT
TRBV28,TRBD1,once,TRBJ2-2,CASSLYGVWGTGENTGELFF,TGTGCCAGCAGTTTATATGGGGTTTGGGGGACAGGAGAAAACACCGGGGAGCTGTTTTTT
TRBV28,-,medium-sized,TRBJ1-2,CAAKLRDYGYTF,TGTGCAGCAAAGTTGAGGGACTATGGCTACACCTTC
TRBV11-2,TRBD1,-,TRBJ1-2,CASSFPGTGIGYTF,TGTGCCAGCAGCTTCCCCGGGACAGGGATTGGCTACACCTTC
TRBV6-5,TRBD1,-,TRBJ1-3,CASNRDRVIGNTIYF,TGTGCCAGCAACAGAGACAGGGTCATCGGAAACACCATATATTTT
TRBV4-3,TRBD1,-,TRBJ1-6,CASSQAQGGSPLHF,TGCGCCAGCAGCCAAGCGCAGGGGGGATCACCCCTCCACTTT
TRBV7-9,-,-,TRBJ2-3,CASSARQGTDTQYF,TGTGCCAGCAGCGCTCGACAAGGCACAGATACGCAGTATTTT
TRBV19,TRBD1,-,TRBJ1-1,CASSIDRVNTEAFF,TGTGCCAGTAGTATTGACAGGGTAAACACTGAAGCTTTCTTT
TRBV30,TRBD2,-,TRBJ2-1,CAWSVPGTSGGNEQFF,TGTGCCTGGAGTGTACCCGGGACTAGCGGGGGTAATGAGCAGTTCTTC
TRBV2,-,-,TRBJ1-4,CASRRTASNEKLFF,TGTGCCAGCAGGCGGACAGCCTCTAATGAAAAACTGTTTTTT
TRBV11-2,TRBD2,-,TRBJ2-5,CASSLRGFGETQYF,TGTGCCAGCAGCTTGCGGGGGTTTGGAGAGACCCAGTACTTC
TRBV7-8,-,-,TRBJ2-1,CASSLTRRGSYNEQFF,TGTGCCAGCAGCCTAACCCGGCGGGGATCCTACAATGAGCAGTTCTTC
TRBV6-5,-,-,TRBJ2-7,CASSKDRDYEQYF,TGTGCCAGCAGTAAGGACAGAGACTACGAGCAGTACTTC
TRBV27,-,-,TRBJ1-1,CASSLGARTEAFF,TGTGCCAGCAGTTTGGGGGCTCGGACTGAAGCTTTCTTT
TRBV20-1,-,once,TRBJ2-2,CSAYHTGELFF,TGCAGTGCTTATCACACCGGGGAGCTGTTTTTT
TRBV25-1,TRBD1,-,TRBJ2-2,CASSWDRVTGELFF,TGTGCCAGCAGTTGGGACAGGGTCACCGGGGAGCTGTTTTTT
TRBV27,TRBD2,-,TRBJ2-2,CASSLSKLAGRNTGELFF,TGTGCCAGCAGTTTATCGAAGCTAGCGGGGCGGAACACCGGGGAGCTGTTTTTT
TRBV5-1,TRBD2,-,TRBJ2-3,CASSPASGGARDTQYF,TGCGCCAGCAGCCCCGCTAGCGGGGGGGCCCGGGATACGCAGTATTTT
TRBV7-6,TRBD2,-,TRBJ2-3,CASSLFPTSGVDTQYF,TGTGCCAGCAGCTTATTTCCGACTAGCGGGGTAGATACGCAGTATTTT
TRBV2,TRBD1,-,TRBJ2-2,CASSEALRRTGNKAGELFF,TGTGCCAGCAGTGAAGCGCTTCGACGGACAGGGAATAAGGCCGGGGAGCTGTTTTTT
TRBV6-5,-,-,TRBJ1-6,CASSGQTVYNSPLHF,TGTGCCAGCAGCGGACAGACCGTCTATAATTCACCCCTCCACTTT
TRBV13,TRBD1,-,TRBJ2-2,CASSLRTGGYSTGELFF,TGTGCCAGCAGCTTACGCACAGGGGGCTATAGCACCGGGGAGCTGTTTTTT
TRBV5-4,TRBD1,many,TRBJ1-2,CASSTGQGSYGYTF,TGTGCCAGCAGCACAGGACAGGGGTCGTATGGCTACACCTTC
TRBV5-4,-,-,TRBJ2-1,CASSSGGASVYNEQFF,TGTGCCAGCAGCTCGGGCGGGGCTAGCGTATACAATGAGCAGTTCTTC
TRBV7-2,TRBD1,few,TRBJ1-3,CASSYLQGALGNTIYF,TGTGCCAGCAGCTACCTGCAGGGGGCGCTTGGAAACACCATATATTTT
TRBV9,TRBD1,few,TRBJ1-1,CASSVGNRGGNTEAFF,TGTGCCAGCAGCGTAGGGAACAGGGGTGGTAACACTGAAGCTTTCTTT
TRBV5-1,TRBD1,-,TRBJ2-5,CASSPGTGKRTQYF,TGCGCCAGCAGCCCCGGGACAGGGAAGAGGACCCAGTACTTC
TRBV4-1,TRBD1,-,TRBJ1-1,CASSQWTGLSTEAFF,TGCGCCAGCAGCCAGTGGACAGGGCTTTCCACTGAAGCTTTCTTT
TRBV28,-,-,TRBJ1-5,CASSLSLSNQPQHF,TGTGCCAGCAGTTTGTCTTTAAGCAATCAGCCCCAGCATTTT
TRBV5-1,-,-,TRBJ1-2,CASSFTGNYGYTF,TGCGCCAGCAGCTTCACAGGGAACTATGGCTACACCTTC
TRBV12-3/TRBV12-4,-,-,TRBJ2-1,CASSLLGEQFF,TGTGCCAGCAGTCTCCTAGGTGAGCAGTTCTTC
TRBV5-4,-,once,TRBJ2-3,CASSSQGTDTQYF,TGTGCCAGCAGCTCGCAGGGTACAGATACGCAGTATTTT
TRBV18,-,-,TRBJ1-2,CASSPPVRLWGYTF,TGTGCCAGCTCACCACCAGTACGGTTATGGGGCTACACCTTC
TRBV5-5,-,few,TRBJ2-5,CASSSNEGRTQYF,TGTGCCAGCAGCTCTAATGAAGGGAGGACCCAGTACTTC
TRBV6-1,-,-,TRBJ1-4,CASSDFGTGRGGEKLFF,TGTGCCAGCAGTGATTTTGGGACCGGGAGAGGCGGTGAAAAACTGTTTTTT
TRBV7-9,-,-,TRBJ2-3,CASSLASRTVQSADTQYF,TGTGCCAGCAGCTTAGCGTCGAGGACAGTCCAGTCAGCAGATACGCAGTATTTT
TRBV27,-,once,TRBJ2-5,CASRPSGGGETQYF,TGTGCCAGCAGACCCTCGGGGGGCGGGGAGACCCAGTACTTC
TRBV5-1,-,-,TRBJ1-1,CASSPQGQLNTEAFF,TGCGCCAGCAGCCCCCAAGGACAGCTGAACACTGAAGCTTTCTTT